This TCR beta chain was identified in a study of identifying expanded T cells in peripheral blood. General study findings and limits: About 1.2 clones differed between technical replicates, versus 16.4 and 19 over time. Approximately two-week clone count variance significantly increased as total template count grew.

For this clone: Its cognate antigen is unknown.

No infections or other immune events were documented during collection. This table comes from immunoSEQ multiplex PCR, and its TCRdb copy is limited to in-frame clones, with some not included. The table lists 130,000 or so clones, around four fifths of them singletons, with more than 2.5% in the top ten. The V gene end was trimmed by 5 bases and the J gene end by 10 bases; junction bases not matched to a gene: 3. Per the germline V gene, CDR1 is MGHRA and CDR2 is YSYEKL. The length of the CDR3 is 13 residues. The rearrangement links TRBV4-1 to TRBJ1-4, with TRBD1 matching over 11 bases. Specimen: blood. This sequence originates from a person aged 18 to 75 in good health. Written as DNA, the CDR3 is TGCGCCAGCAGCGTGGGACAGGGGGGAAAACTGTTTTTT. Translated: CASSVGQGGKLFF.